One T cell receptor beta chain is described in this entry. The sample is drawn from a study of Ad26.COV2.S vaccination and SARS-CoV-2 variants. The treatment was: over 15 received Ad26.COV2.S at low or high dose, single or two shots; roughly five received placebo; per-sample allocation not given. After the first vaccine or placebo injection, samples were drawn on day 63. Boston hosted the donor, who was an adult aged 18-55 years. Produced via immunoSEQ multiplex PCR; TCRdb's table is partial and in-frame only. The data hold more than 350,000 clones, with 80% to 95% observed a single time. V was trimmed by 6 bases and J by 5 bases, leaving 14 bases between them. CDR3 length: 15 amino acids. CDR1 is MDHEN and CDR2 is SYDVKM in the germline V gene.

The rearrangement links TRBV28 to TRBJ1-6, with D uncertain. The receptor was isolated from a person between 18 and 65 years old who received the Ad26.COV2.S COVID-19 vaccine or a placebo. The sample here was peripheral blood, taken in a trial of Ad26.COV2.S vaccine versus placebo. CDR3 residues: CASSGAGDNNSPLHF. CDR3 sequence (DNA): TGTGCCAGCAGCGGTGCTGGGGATAATAATTCACCCCTCCACTTT.